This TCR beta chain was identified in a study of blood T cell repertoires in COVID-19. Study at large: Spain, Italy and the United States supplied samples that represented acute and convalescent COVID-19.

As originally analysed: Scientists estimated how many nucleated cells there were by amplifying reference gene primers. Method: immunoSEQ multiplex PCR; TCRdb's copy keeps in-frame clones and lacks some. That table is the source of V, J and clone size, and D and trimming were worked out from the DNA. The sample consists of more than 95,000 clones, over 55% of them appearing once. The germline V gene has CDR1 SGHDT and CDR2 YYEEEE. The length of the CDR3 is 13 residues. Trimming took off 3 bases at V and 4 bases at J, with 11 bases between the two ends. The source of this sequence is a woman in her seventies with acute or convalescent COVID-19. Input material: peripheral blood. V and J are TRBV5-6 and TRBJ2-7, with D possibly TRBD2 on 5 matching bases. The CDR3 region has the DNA TGTGCCAGCAGCTCTCCGACGGGATACGAGCAGTACTTC. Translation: CASSSPTGYEQYF.